Listed below are T cell receptor beta chains from one sample, sequenced in a study of T cells in Graves' hyperthyroidism and ophthalmopathy. TCRdb processed the multiplex PCR reads anew with MiXCR; each CDR3 protein has one entry. The data contain 300,000 to 450,000 distinct CDR3 sequences, about 25% of them singletons. The sequenced sample consisted of blood. Receptors were obtained from a man aged 50-59 years with Graves' hyperthyroidism. Each CDR3 is given with its conserved first and last residue. D genes are given only for firm matches. A clone size is listed for some rows: how often the clone was seen (once, few, many), or a class if it is expanded.

j_call	clone_size	v_call	d_call	cdr3_nt	cdr3_aa
TRBJ2-5	-	TRBV28	-	TGTGCCTCCTCGAGGGAACCAGAGACCCAGTACTTC	CASSREPETQYF
TRBJ2-1	many	TRBV5-1	-	TGTGCCAGCAGCTTAGCCCTCAATGAGCAGTTCTTC	CASSLALNEQFF
TRBJ1-2	many	TRBV28	-	TGTGCCAGCACTGAAGGGACGAGTGGCTACACCTTC	CASTEGTSGYTF
TRBJ1-2	few	TRBV25-1	TRBD1	TGTGCCAGCAGAAAATCCGGGACAGATTACTATGGCTACACCTTC	CASRKSGTDYYGYTF
TRBJ1-1	-	TRBV12-3/TRBV12-4	TRBD1	TGTGCCAGCAGCTTCGTCCAATCTACAGGGGCTGAAGCTTTCTTT	CASSFVQSTGAEAFF
TRBJ2-1	-	TRBV11-2	TRBD2	TGTGCCAGCAGCTTAGAAGCTAGCGGGAGTCGGTACAATGAGCAGTTCTTC	CASSLEASGSRYNEQFF
TRBJ1-5	-	TRBV2	TRBD1	TGTGCCAGCAGTCAGGACAGGGGTAACCATCAGCCCCAGCATTTT	CASSQDRGNHQPQHF
TRBJ1-1	once	TRBV9	-	TGTGCCAGCAGCGTAGAGGAGGGCGGGACTGAAGCTTTCTTT	CASSVEEGGTEAFF
TRBJ1-5	-	TRBV29-1	TRBD1	TGCAGCGCTGGACAGGGCGGCGATCAGCCCCAGCATTTT	CSAGQGGDQPQHF
TRBJ2-7	-	TRBV6-5	-	TGTGCCAGCAGTTACTCTGCAGCTGTTGACGAGCAGTACTTC	CASSYSAAVDEQYF
TRBJ1-2	-	TRBV7-9	-	TGTGCCAGCAGCCTATCCCTTACAGGGATCTACACCTTC	CASSLSLTGIYTF
TRBJ2-2	few	TRBV11-3	-	TGTGCCAGCAGCCTAGGATTTGCCGGGGAGCTGTTTTTT	CASSLGFAGELFF
TRBJ1-1	-	TRBV7-3	-	TGTGCCAGCAGCTTAATGTGGACCGAGAACACTGAAGCTTTCTTT	CASSLMWTENTEAFF
TRBJ2-5	-	TRBV10-2	TRBD2	TGCGCCAGCAGTGACCTAGATGCGGGAGGGCGAAAAGAGACCCAGTACTTC	CASSDLDAGGRKETQYF
TRBJ2-2	few	TRBV20-1	-	TGCAGTGCTAGACGGACAGCTACGAACACCGGGGAGCTGTTTTTT	CSARRTATNTGELFF
TRBJ2-3	many	TRBV2	-	TGTGCCAGCAGTGCTTCGGCAGGGTTTAGCACAGATACGCAGTATTTT	CASSASAGFSTDTQYF
TRBJ2-3	-	TRBV7-6	TRBD2	TGTGCCAGCAGCAGTCGCTCTAGCGGCACTAGCACAGATACGCAGTATTTT	CASSSRSSGTSTDTQYF
TRBJ2-4	-	TRBV11-2	TRBD1	TGTGCCAGCAGCTTAGGGGACAGAGATTTGTCCTTAGCCAAAAACATTCAGTACTTC	CASSLGDRDLSLAKNIQYF
TRBJ2-1	few	TRBV30	-	TGTGCCTGGAGTCCCTCCGGGAACCAGTTCTTC	CAWSPSGNQFF
TRBJ2-7	many	TRBV7-9	-	TGTGCCAGCAGCTATGATAGCGCCTCCTACGAGCAGTACTTC	CASSYDSASYEQYF
TRBJ2-7	many	TRBV5-1	TRBD1	TGCGCCAGCAGCATGACAGGGGCGTCCTACGAGCAGTACTTC	CASSMTGASYEQYF
TRBJ1-3	-	TRBV20-1	-	TGCAGTGCTAGAAAGTGGATATTTTGCGGAAACACCATATATTTT	CSARKWIFCGNTIYF
TRBJ2-7	-	TRBV7-2	-	TGTACCAGCAGCTTAATCGGGCAACTATACGAGCAGTACTTC	CTSSLIGQLYEQYF
TRBJ2-7	few	TRBV28	TRBD2	TGTGCCAGCAGTTTCTCGGGACTAGATGACGAGCAGTACTTC	CASSFSGLDDEQYF
TRBJ1-2	few	TRBV30	-	TGTGCCTGGAGGGCAGAGAGAAATGGCTACACCTTC	CAWRAERNGYTF
TRBJ2-3	many	TRBV11-2	TRBD2	TGTGCCACCAGCTTAGCGGGGTTTAGCACAGATACGCAGTATTTT	CATSLAGFSTDTQYF
TRBJ1-2	-	TRBV2	TRBD1	TGTGCCAGCAGTGACCGGGGACAGTTTACTGGCTACACCTTC	CASSDRGQFTGYTF
TRBJ1-5	-	TRBV6-1	TRBD1	TGTGCCAGCAGGGGGGACAGGGGGTATGACAATCAGCCCCAGCATTTT	CASRGDRGYDNQPQHF
TRBJ1-4	-	TRBV2	TRBD1	TGTGCCAGCAGTAAACAGGGGTATAGTGAAAAACTGTTTTTT	CASSKQGYSEKLFF
TRBJ1-5	many	TRBV11-2	-	TGTGCCAGCAGCAAGACAGCGTCCAATCAGCCCCAGCATTTT	CASSKTASNQPQHF
TRBJ2-2	many	TRBV6-1	TRBD1	TGTGCCAGCAGATGGGACAGGCGAACCGGGGAGCTGTTTTTT	CASRWDRRTGELFF
TRBJ1-4	few	TRBV20-1	-	TGCAGTGCTAGAGAGGGGAGGGGAGGAGAAAAACTGTTTTTT	CSAREGRGGEKLFF
TRBJ2-1	many	TRBV2	-	TGTGCCAGCGGCCAGGATTTGTGGTCCTCCTACAATGAGCAGTTCTTC	CASGQDLWSSYNEQFF
TRBJ1-6	-	TRBV5-4	-	TGTGCCAGCAGCACCGACACCTATAATTCACCCCTCCACTTT	CASSTDTYNSPLHF
TRBJ2-7	-	TRBV5-1	-	TGCGCCAGCAGCTCCCAAGGGCTAGCCTCCGAGCAGTACTTC	CASSSQGLASEQYF
TRBJ2-7	few	TRBV29-1	TRBD1	TGCAGCGTGGGGACAGGGGCCTCCTACGAGCAGTACTTC	CSVGTGASYEQYF
TRBJ2-7	many	TRBV28	TRBD2	TGTGCCAGCAGTCTCGGGGGGGGGGGACATTACGAGCAGTACTTC	CASSLGGGGHYEQYF
TRBJ2-5	-	TRBV18	TRBD1	TGTGCCAGCTCACGAAACAGGGGAGAAGAGACCCAGTACTTC	CASSRNRGEETQYF
TRBJ2-1	-	TRBV20-1	-	TGCAGTGCATTGGGACTTCTGGGGAACAATGAGCAGTTCTTC	CSALGLLGNNEQFF
TRBJ2-7	-	TRBV20-1	-	TGCAGTGCTATTCCTAACGTATACGAGCAGTACTTC	CSAIPNVYEQYF
TRBJ2-7	few	TRBV6-5	-	TGTGCCAGCAGTTACCTCCAAGATTCCTACGAGCAGTACTTC	CASSYLQDSYEQYF
TRBJ2-7	many	TRBV10-1	TRBD1	TGCGCCAGCAGTGAGTCGAGGGGGACAGGGATCTACGAGCAGTACTTC	CASSESRGTGIYEQYF
TRBJ2-2	few	TRBV12-3/TRBV12-4	-	TGTGCCAGCAGCAGGCCTGGTGGGGAGCTGTTTTTT	CASSRPGGELFF
TRBJ2-7	-	TRBV7-2	TRBD2	TGCGCCAGCAGTGAAAAGCGGGAATTGTACGAGCAGTACTTC	CASSEKRELYEQYF